This TCR beta chain was captured by sequencing in a study of response to subunit inactivated influenza vaccine. This clonotype was recorded a few times. Germline CDR1 and CDR2: LNHNV and YYDKDF (reference sequence). There are 14 residues in the CDR3. Trimming pared 4 bases from V and 10 bases from J, leaving 17 bases between. TCRdb passed the RT-PCR reads through MiXCR, listing each CDR3 protein once. The table shows around 570,000 distinct CDR3 sequences, with about 10% occurring only once. The data were also submitted as part of a second study, on T cells expressing NK-cell markers. That paper states: UMI-tagged 5'RACE template switching yielded the TCR beta cDNA. Sorted CD3+CD56+NKG2C+, CD3+CD56+NKG2C- and CD3+CD56-NKG2C+ T cells provided the TCR beta repertoires. The authors sequenced eight donors, of whom seven were HCMV-seropositive and one was seronegative.

V gene TRBV15 combines with J gene TRBJ2-1, with D perhaps matching TRBD1 or TRBD2 (5 bases each). The TCR sequence derives from a man aged 50-59 years who received an inactivated influenza vaccine. The sequencing used PBMCs from blood, collected on the day of vaccination. DNA for the CDR3: TGTGCCACCAGCACGAAACTGAGGGGAAAGGAGCAGTTCTTC. Protein product: CATSTKLRGKEQFF.